The 8 T cell receptor beta chains in this list originate from one sample, sequenced in a study of blood T cell repertoires in COVID-19. Sequencing was performed with immunoSEQ multiplex PCR; in TCRdb, only in-frame clones are kept and a portion is missing. The sample includes about 250,000 clones, roughly 87% seen only once; the top ten take 2.5% to 3%. Material: PBMCs or T cells enriched from blood (not recorded which). The receptors originated from a woman aged 25 to 45 with acute COVID-19.

The chain links TRBV3-1 (or the pseudogene TRBV3-2) to TRBJ2-3; weak D call: TRBD1 (5 bases). CDR3 length equals 14 residues. Germline V gene sequence: CDR1 LGHDT, CDR2 YNNKEL (reference sequence). Trimming removed 5 bases at V and 0 bases at J, with 9 bases between. CDR3 residues: CASSDRTSTDTQYF. CDR3 in DNA: TGTGCCAGCAGCGACAGAACTAGCACAGATACGCAGTATTTT.

The J gene is TRBJ1-1, the V gene TRBV4-3; the match to TRBD1 covers 9 bases. V trimming: 3 bases; J trimming: 5 bases; junction bases outside the gene matches: 7. Germline V CDR1 and CDR2: LGHNA, YSLEER. The CDR3 covers 15 residues. CDR3 protein: CASSQDRGGETEAFF. As DNA, the CDR3 is TGCGCCAGCAGCCAGGACAGGGGCGGGGAGACTGAAGCTTTCTTT.

This chain uses TRBV10-3 with TRBJ2-7, with 8 bases matching TRBD1. Per the germline V gene, CDR1 is ENHRY and CDR2 is SYGVKD. V gave up 6 bases and J gave up 0 bases; unmatched junction bases: 7. The CDR3 covers 15 residues. The CDR3 DNA is TGTGCCATCAGACCCGACAGGGGACCCTCCTACGAGCAGTACTTC. Its translation is CAIRPDRGPSYEQYF.

The chain joins TRBV6-5 to TRBJ2-3; 7 bases fit TRBD2. Trimming cost V 5 bases and J 2 bases; bases outside gene matches: 7. This CDR3 has 15 amino acids. Germline V gene data show CDR1 as MNHEY and CDR2 as SVGAGI. This CDR3 reads CASSRRSGATDTQYF. In DNA form, the CDR3 reads TGTGCCAGCAGTAGGCGGAGCGGGGCCACAGATACGCAGTATTTT.

V is TRBV29-1 and J is TRBJ1-2, with TRBD1 identical over 8 bases. In germline, CDR1 is SQVTM, CDR2 ANQGSEA. V shed 5 bases and J 5 bases; nucleotides not matched to a gene: 7. CDR3 length: 13 residues. The CDR3 DNA reads TGCAGCGTTTTTACAGGGGGGATTTATGGCTACACCTTC. This translates into CSVFTGGIYGYTF.

J is TRBJ2-7 and V is TRBV4-3; tentative D call: TRBD2 (7 bases). Between the trimmed V and J ends, which lost 4 bases and 4 bases, there was a span of 20 bases. The CDR3 runs to 16 residues. Germline CDR1 is LGHNA and CDR2 is YSLEER. The CDR3 here is CASSPSIGGGGYEQYF. The DNA of the CDR3 is TGCGCCAGCAGCCCTTCAATTGGGGGGGGCGGATACGAGCAGTACTTC.

This clone was recorded many times. A read error may account for a junction end that differs from germline. The V call is TRBV29-1, the J call TRBJ1-2; 9 bases match TRBD1. The CDR3 contains 11 residues. Germline V gives CDR1 SQVTM, CDR2 ANQGSEA. CDR3 loop: CSIDRGYGYTF. The CDR3 DNA sequence: TGCAGCATTGACAGGGGGTATGGCTACACCTTC.

This sequence joins TRBV2 and TRBJ1-4; D uncertain. The CDR3 runs to 16 residues. V was pared by 1 base and J by 4 bases, with 13 bases between. The germline V gene has CDR1 SNHLY and CDR2 FYNNEI. CDR3: CASSEGAGGGNEKLFF. The CDR3 region has the DNA TGTGCCAGCAGTGAAGGGGCGGGAGGCGGTAATGAAAAACTGTTTTTT.